This passage covers 32 T cell receptor beta chains from one sample sequenced in a study of T cell repertoires in cytomegalovirus infection. Each CDR3 protein is one row after TCRdb ran MiXCR on the reads. The repertoire holds some 920,000 distinct CDR3 sequences, with around 32% as singletons. These TCRs are of unknown antigen specificity. Sequenced material: cultured CD8+ T cells from PBMCs, taken from culture after CMV antigen stimulation. Every receptor here comes from a human donor in good health (CMV status not recorded). Some clones in this sample may be carry-over from other donors' samples.

This clonotype has more than one count but fewer than ten. The chain combines TRBV18 with TRBJ1-1; the D is unclear. The V end lost 6 bases, the J end lost 5 bases, and 19 bases lay between the germline ends. Germline V gene lookup returns CDR1 KGHSH and CDR2 LQKENI. The CDR3 is 15 amino acids. This CDR3 is CASSPNGRGLTEAFF. The CDR3 DNA sequence: TGTGCCAGCTCCCCGAATGGGCGGGGTCTGACTGAAGCTTTCTTT.

V and J are TRBV7-9 and TRBJ1-1; TRBD1 agrees at 9 bases. The germline V gene encodes CDR1 SEHNR and CDR2 FQNEAQ (reference sequence). The CDR3 runs to 15 residues. J gave up 4 bases and V 5 bases, and 8 bases lay outside the gene matches. CDR3 nucleotides: TGTGCCAGCAGCCCTACGGGACAGGGAAGCACTGAAGCTTTCTTT. Its translation: CASSPTGQGSTEAFF.

This chain joins TRBV3-1 and TRBJ1-3, with D tentatively TRBD1 (5 bases). This CDR3 comprises 15 residues. V lost 4 bases, J lost 0 bases, and 10 bases lay in between. Looked up from germline, CDR1 is LGHDT and CDR2 is YNNKEL (reference sequence). DNA for the CDR3: TGTGCCAGCAGCCTCTTCAGGGTCTCTGGAAACACCATATATTTT. Amino acid sequence: CASSLFRVSGNTIYF.

About this clonotype itself: This may come from a read error, since a much larger clone is one base off. V is TRBV7-6 and J is TRBJ2-1, with TRBD2 matching over 7 bases. Germline loops: CDR1 SGHVS, CDR2 FNYEAQ. V shed 4 bases, J shed 1 base, and the junction held 1 base outside the gene matches. This CDR3 has 14 residues. CDR3 nucleotides: TGTGCCAGCAGCTCGCGGGGGTCCTACAATGAGCAGTTCTTC. It codes for CASSSRGSYNEQFF.

There are many counts of this clonotype. V gene TRBV6-1 combines with J gene TRBJ2-3; D might be TRBD2 (6 bases). Germline V gene lookup returns CDR1 MNHNS and CDR2 SASEGT. Deletions cut 0 bases from V and 3 bases from J, with 13 bases between. This CDR3 has 16 amino acids. Here the CDR3 reads CASSEAAGIATDTQYF. DNA for the CDR3: TGTGCCAGCAGTGAAGCGGCGGGGATAGCGACAGATACGCAGTATTTT.

J is TRBJ2-7 and V is TRBV10-3; TRBD1 is a possible D gene (6 bases). This CDR3 is 17 amino acids long. Germline assignment: CDR1 ENHRY and CDR2 SYGVKD. Trimming took off 0 bases at V and 3 bases at J, with 18 bases between the two ends. CDR3 in amino acids: CAISESLAAGDRYEQYF. DNA of the CDR3: TGTGCCATCAGTGAGTCTTTGGCGGCAGGGGATCGCTACGAGCAGTACTTC.

There are many counts of this clonotype. The chain joins TRBV7-9 to TRBJ1-1; 9 bases map to TRBD1. Trimming took 5 bases from V and 1 from J; bases not matched to a gene: 5. The CDR3 contains 15 residues. Germline CDR1 reads SEHNR; CDR2 reads FQNEAQ (reference sequence). CDR3 loop: CASSDRDRENTEAFF. DNA for the CDR3: TGTGCCAGCAGCGACCGGGACAGGGAGAACACTGAAGCTTTCTTT.

The chain couples TRBV29-1 to TRBJ2-1; 13 nucleotides align to TRBD2. Trimming took 0 bases from V and 0 from J; bases not matched to a gene: 11. There are 20 residues in the CDR3. The germline CDR1 and CDR2 sequences are SQVTM and ANQGSEA. This CDR3 is CSVEDLQTSGGFSSYNEQFF. CDR3 coding DNA: TGCAGCGTTGAAGATCTTCAGACTAGCGGGGGGTTTAGCTCCTACAATGAGCAGTTCTTC.

In DNA, the CDR3 is TGTGCCAGCAGCCAGTCCGCCCTTAATAATGGCTATGGCTACACCTTC. It yields the protein CASSQSALNNGYGYTF. V and J are TRBV4-2 and TRBJ1-2, with D unresolved. The CDR3 runs to 16 residues. CDR1 is LGHNA, CDR2 YNFKEQ, per germline. V was pared by 3 bases and J by 4 bases, with 18 bases between.

As for this clonotype: A much larger clone differs by one base, so this may be a read error. V usage is TRBV7-6 and J usage is TRBJ2-5; D is possibly TRBD1 (5 bases). The V gene's germline CDR1 is SGHVS and CDR2 FNYEAQ. The CDR3 contains 15 residues. CDR3 bases: TGTGCCAGCAGCCGGTCGGGCCAGGGTGCAGAGACCCAGCACTTC. Protein sequence: CASSRSGQGAETQHF.

This chain uses TRBV11-2 with TRBJ2-3; TRBD2 matches 8 bases. The CDR3 spans 15 residues. Germline V lookup: CDR1 SGHAT, CDR2 FQNNGV. J gave up 6 bases and V 6 bases, and 11 bases lay outside the gene matches. CDR3 residues: CASRTSGGRYDTQYF. The CDR3, as DNA: TGTGCCAGCAGAACAAGCGGGGGAAGGTACGATACGCAGTATTTT. Combining the CDR3 with reference TRBV11-2 and TRBJ2-3 gives the whole variable domain EAGVAQSPRYKIIEKRQSVAFWCNPISGHATLYWYQQILGQGPKLLIQFQNNGVVDDSQLPKDRFSAERLKGVDSTLKIQPAKLEDSAVYLCASRTSGGRYDTQYFGPGTRLTVL.

V and J are TRBV10-3 and TRBJ2-7; no clear D. V was pared by 4 bases and J by 3 bases, with 7 bases between. CDR1 is ENHRY, CDR2 SYGVKD, per germline. The CDR3 consists of 12 residues. The CDR3 DNA is TGTGCCATCAGTGGAGTCGACTACGAGCAGTACGTC. Translated: CAISGVDYEQYV.

V gene TRBV7-9 combines with J gene TRBJ1-2; perhaps TRBD1 as D (5 bases). In germline, CDR1 is SEHNR, CDR2 FQNEAQ (reference sequence). CDR3 length: 13 residues. V lost 5 bases and J lost 4, with 11 bases in between. The CDR3 DNA reads TGTGCCAGCAGCCAAGACGGGGGCTATGGCTACACCTTC. Translated: CASSQDGGYGYTF.

The gene calls are TRBV28 and TRBJ1-1; maybe TRBD1 (5 bases). There are 12 residues in the CDR3. Trimming took 6 bases from V and 9 from J, leaving 14 bases between them. From germline, CDR1 is MDHEN and CDR2 SYDVKM. The CDR3 DNA sequence: TGTGCCAGCAGCCCCGGGGGGGTCAAAGCTTTCTTT. Translated, it gives CASSPGGVKAFF.

The gene calls are TRBV6-5 and TRBJ2-2, with 11 bases aligning to TRBD1. The germline gives CDR1 MNHEY, CDR2 SVGAGI. The length of the CDR3 is 19 residues. The trim removed 5 bases at V and 0 bases at J, leaving 11 bases unmatched. This CDR3 reads CASSPTSAGQGANTGELFF. In nucleotides, the CDR3 is TGTGCCAGCAGTCCCACCTCCGCGGGACAGGGGGCGAACACCGGGGAGCTGTTTTTT.

The genes are TRBV6-5 and TRBJ2-5, with TRBD2 identical over 10 bases. V shed 2 bases and J 5 bases; nucleotides not matched to a gene: 5. Per germline, CDR1 MNHEY and CDR2 SVGAGI. The length of the CDR3 is 15 residues. The CDR3 loop is CASSYTSGAPETQYF. Here the CDR3 DNA reads TGTGCCAGCAGTTACACTAGCGGGGCCCCTGAGACCCAGTACTTC.

In this sample, this clonotype turned up a few times. The chain carries TRBV5-1 and TRBJ2-1; 7 nucleotides align to TRBD2. Trimming took 3 bases from V and 7 from J; bases not matched to a gene: 10. CDR3 length: 15 residues. The germline V gene encodes CDR1 SGHRS and CDR2 YFSETQ. Written as DNA, the CDR3 is TGCGCCAGCAGCTCCCGAGCGGGGTATATGAATGAGCAGTTCTTC. Translated: CASSSRAGYMNEQFF.

The genes are TRBV6-6 and TRBJ2-5, with 15 bases lining up with TRBD2. The CDR3 consists of 17 residues. CDR1 and CDR2 from the germline V gene are MNHNY and SVGAGI (reference sequence). After removal of 0 bases from V and 5 bases from J, the junction contained 4 bases not matched to a gene. CDR3 amino acids: CASSYSGLAGGLETQYF. Here the CDR3 DNA reads TGTGCCAGCAGTTACTCGGGACTAGCGGGGGGATTGGAGACCCAGTACTTC.

This chain uses TRBV7-8 with TRBJ2-4; the D is unclear. CDR1 is SGHVS and CDR2 is FQNEAQ in the germline V gene. Deletions cut 5 bases from V and 0 bases from J, with 14 bases between. This CDR3 is built from 16 residues. For the CDR3, the DNA is TGTGCCAGCAGCCCAGACTTGCGGCTAGCCAAAAACATTCAGTACTTC. This gives the protein CASSPDLRLAKNIQYF.

This clonotype was observed many times. The chain is built from TRBV12-5 and TRBJ2-1, with 7 bases aligning to TRBD2. Germline lookup yields CDR1 LGHNT and CDR2 FRNRAP. This CDR3 region has 16 residues. Germline trimming cut 4 bases from V and 0 bases from J; bases unmatched to any gene: 6. CDR3 in amino acids: CASGSGAGSSYNEQFF. The CDR3 DNA sequence: TGTGCTAGTGGTTCCGGAGCGGGGAGCTCCTACAATGAGCAGTTCTTC. Based on the CDR3 plus reference TRBV12-5 and TRBJ2-1, the full variable domain is DARVTQTPRHKVTEMGQEVTMRCQPILGHNTVFWYRQTMMQGLELLAYFRNRAPLDDSGMPKDRFSAEMPDATLATLKIQPSEPRDSAVYFCASGSGAGSSYNEQFFGPGTRLTVL.

This chain connects TRBV15 to TRBJ2-7; 9 nucleotides match TRBD1. Germline CDR1 LNHNV, CDR2 YYDKDF (reference sequence). V dropped 0 bases and J dropped 7; count of bases not matched to a gene: 13. CDR3 size: 17 residues. As DNA, the CDR3 is TGTGCCACCAGCAGAGATTTGCCGGGACAGGGTATGTGGGAGCAGTACGTC. Its protein product is CATSRDLPGQGMWEQYV.

The genes are TRBV20-1 and TRBJ1-2; TRBD1 agrees at 7 bases. Germline loops: CDR1 DFQATT, CDR2 SNEGSKA (reference sequence). V gave up 2 bases and J gave up 2 bases; unmatched junction bases: 8. The CDR3 extends over 15 amino acids. CDR3 amino acids: CSARPRAGGNYGYTF. The CDR3 coding sequence is TGCAGTGCTAGACCCCGGGCAGGGGGGAACTATGGCTACACCTTC.

This clonotype has only a few counts. J is TRBJ1-5 and V is TRBV4-1, with 11 bases matching TRBD1. CDR1 is MGHRA and CDR2 is YSYEKL in the germline V gene. The CDR3 loop spans 15 amino acids. Losses at the gene ends were 3 bases for V and 5 bases for J; bases not matched to a gene: 3. CDR3 sequence: CASSHRGQGDQPQHF. In DNA form, the CDR3 reads TGCGCCAGCAGCCACCGGGGACAGGGGGATCAGCCCCAGCATTTT.

DNA of the CDR3: TGTGCCAGCAGTACAACAGCATGGACAGATACGCAGTATTTT. Its protein product is CASSTTAWTDTQYF. The J gene is TRBJ2-3, the V gene TRBV27; D gene unclear. CDR1 is MNHEY and CDR2 is SMNVEV in the germline V gene (reference sequence). CDR3 length equals 14 residues. Trimming removed 5 bases at V and 3 bases at J, with 12 bases between.

V usage is TRBV6-6 and J usage is TRBJ2-3; 11 bases map to TRBD1. The CDR3 is made up of 15 amino acids. Germline loops: CDR1 MNHNY, CDR2 SVGAGI (reference sequence). Unmatched junction bases numbered 5, after V lost 5 bases and J lost 4 bases. CDR3 nucleotides: TGTGCCAGCAGTCACTGGGGACAGGGGGCAGATACGCAGTATTTT. It specifies CASSHWGQGADTQYF.

The genes are TRBV7-9 and TRBJ2-7; weak D call: TRBD2 (6 bases). The CDR3 is 14 amino acids. Germline CDR1 reads SEHNR; CDR2 reads FQNEAQ (reference sequence). Trimming pared 3 bases from V and 3 bases from J, leaving 12 bases between. The CDR3, as DNA: TGTGCCAGCAGCTTGGCGGGGTCATACTACGAGCAGTACTTC. This encodes CASSLAGSYYEQYF.

This chain uses TRBV10-3 with TRBJ1-2, with 9 bases aligning to TRBD1. Germline values: CDR1 ENHRY, CDR2 SYGVKD. This CDR3 region has 16 residues. Trimming took 5 bases from V and 4 from J; bases not matched to a gene: 11. Here the CDR3 DNA reads TGTGCCATCAGTTTTCAGGGGGGACAGGGCGTCTATGGCTACACCTTC. It encodes CAISFQGGQGVYGYTF.

This clonotype was seen repeatedly, ten times or more. CDR3 residues: CAQAEGNTIYF. DNA for the CDR3: TGTGCCCAGGCAGAAGGAAACACCATATATTTT. The genes are TRBV7-8 and TRBJ1-3; D gene uncertain. V was pared by 11 bases and J by 4 bases, with 9 bases between. The CDR3 runs 11 residues. Looked up from germline, CDR1 is SGHVS and CDR2 is FQNEAQ.

This clonotype was seen a handful of times. The chain links TRBV28 to TRBJ2-1; no firm D call. Germline assignment: CDR1 MDHEN and CDR2 SYDVKM. The length of the CDR3 is 12 residues. The V and J ends lost 3 bases and 7 bases respectively, with 7 bases between them. In nucleotides, the CDR3 is TGTGCCAGCAGTTTGTGGGATAATGAGCAGTTCTTC. Translating it yields CASSLWDNEQFF. Together with reference TRBV28 and TRBJ2-1, the CDR3 gives the full variable domain: DVKVTQSSRYLVKRTGEKVFLECVQDMDHENMFWYRQDPGLGLRLIYFSYDVKMKEKGDIPEGYSVSREKKERFSLILESASTNQTSMYLCASSLWDNEQFFGPGTRLTVL.

This clonotype was seen ten or more times. The rearrangement joins TRBV12-3 or TRBV12-4 to TRBJ1-3; D remains unclear. This CDR3 has 17 residues. Trimming took 2 bases from V and 0 from J, leaving 14 bases between them. Here the CDR3 reads CASSLLTFTSSGNTIYF. CDR3 nucleotide sequence: TGTGCCAGCAGTTTACTCACGTTTACGAGCTCTGGAAACACCATATATTTT.

The V gene is TRBV6-6, the J gene TRBJ2-1; D gene unclear. V lost 5 bases, J lost 0 bases, and 11 bases lay in between. The CDR3 length is 15 residues. CDR1 and CDR2 (germline): MNHNY, SVGAGI (reference sequence). The CDR3 is CASSEIIRSYNEQFF. The DNA of the CDR3 is TGTGCCAGCAGTGAGATCATCCGCTCCTACAATGAGCAGTTCTTC.

This clonotype turned up a few times. The V call is TRBV10-3, the J call TRBJ2-1, with 8 positions matching TRBD2. The V gene's germline CDR1 is ENHRY and CDR2 SYGVKD. The CDR3 runs to 15 residues. V trimming: 2 bases; J trimming: 8 bases; junction bases outside the gene matches: 8. CDR3 residues: CAISELAGGTDEQFF. The CDR3 DNA reads TGTGCCATCAGTGAGCTTGCGGGGGGAACGGATGAGCAGTTCTTC.